The 2 T cell receptor beta chains presented below share a single source sample, sequenced in a study of early T cells in non-severe SARS-CoV-2 infection. TCRdb re-derived calls from the 5' RACE reads in MiXCR, one entry per CDR3 protein. The repertoire holds some 30,000 distinct CDR3 sequences, with approximately 4.3% as singletons. The sample comprised whole blood. The receptors come from an adult who was a healthcare worker with PCR-confirmed SARS-CoV-2 infection or an uninfected control (not recorded which).

V and J are TRBV20-1 and TRBJ2-3; D gene ambiguous. Germline V gene sequence: CDR1 DFQATT, CDR2 SNEGSKA (reference sequence). The CDR3 consists of 13 residues. V lost 3 bases and J 2 bases, leaving 9 bases between the germline ends. CDR3 in DNA: TGCAGTGCTAGGACGGAATCCACAGATACGCAGTATTTT. As protein: CSARTESTDTQYF.

The chain links TRBV5-1 to TRBJ2-7, with 7 bases identical to TRBD1. Germline CDR1 and CDR2: SGHRS and YFSETQ. The CDR3 length is 15 residues. Trimming took 4 bases from V and 0 from J; bases not matched to a gene: 7. CDR3 coding DNA: TGCGCCAGCAGCCCCTCCCGGGACAGCTCCTACGAGCAGTACTTC. This encodes CASSPSRDSSYEQYF.